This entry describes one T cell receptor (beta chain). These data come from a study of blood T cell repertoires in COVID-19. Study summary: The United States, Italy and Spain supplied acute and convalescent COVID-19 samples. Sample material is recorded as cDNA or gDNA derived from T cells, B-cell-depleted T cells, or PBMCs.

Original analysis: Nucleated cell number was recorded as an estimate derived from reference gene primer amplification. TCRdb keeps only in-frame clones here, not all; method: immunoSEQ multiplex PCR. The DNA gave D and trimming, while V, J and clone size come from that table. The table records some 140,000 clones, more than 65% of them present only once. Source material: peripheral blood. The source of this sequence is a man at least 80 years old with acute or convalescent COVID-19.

This chain's CDR3 is CASSLPNRVNEQFF. In DNA, the CDR3 is TGTGCCAGCAGCCTGCCAAACAGGGTAAATGAGCAGTTCTTC. The gene calls are TRBV11-1 and TRBJ2-1, with D maybe TRBD1 (6 bases). The CDR3 totals 14 residues. The germline V gene encodes CDR1 SGHAT and CDR2 FQDESV (reference sequence). Trimming cost V 5 bases and J 7 bases, with 15 bases left between them.